These 22 T cell receptor beta chains were sequenced from one sample in a study of vaccination and CD4 T cells after COVID-19. Oncomine TCR Beta short-read sequencing was applied to DNA from cultured CD4+ T cells. Via MiXCR, TCRdb re-called the PCR reads, giving one row per CDR3 protein. The data hold 20,000 to 25,000 distinct CDR3 sequences, with roughly 50% observed a single time. The sample's treatment: roughly nine-day PBMC culture with coronavirus spike peptide pools or control peptides (ViraFEST assay). These receptors' targets are unknown. The sequenced sample consisted of CD4+ T cells from blood, cultured in vitro. The source is a human donor who had recovered from COVID-19.

The chain links TRBV11-1 to TRBJ1-5; D is undetermined. The length of the CDR3 is 13 residues. V dropped 1 base and J dropped 4 bases, with 5 bases sitting between them. Germline lookup yields CDR1 SGHAT and CDR2 FQDESV (reference sequence). CDR3 DNA: TGTGCCAGCAGCTTAGACAGAAATCAGCCCCAGCATTTT. This translates into CASSLDRNQPQHF.

This chain links TRBV6-1 with TRBJ1-2, with a possible D match to TRBD1 (5 bases). The V and J ends lost 7 bases and 3 bases respectively, with 9 bases between them. This CDR3 has 12 amino acids. Germline CDR1 MNHNS, CDR2 SASEGT. The chain's CDR3 is CASTGIDYGYTF. The DNA of the CDR3 is TGTGCCAGCACAGGGATAGACTATGGCTACACCTTC.

This rearrangement joins TRBV12-3 or TRBV12-4 to TRBJ2-4; D might be TRBD1 (5 bases). This CDR3 spans 16 amino acids. V was cut by 5 bases and J by 0 bases, with 14 bases left in between. CDR3 in DNA: TGTGCCAGCAGTGTAACAGGACAACTAGCCAAAAACATTCAGTACTTC. This gives the protein CASSVTGQLAKNIQYF.

The V and J genes are TRBV6-2 or TRBV6-3 and TRBJ2-2; 7 positions agree with TRBD1. The germline V gene encodes CDR1 MNHEY and CDR2 SVGEGT. CDR3 length: 16 amino acids. J gave up 1 base and V 5 bases, and 7 bases lay outside the gene matches. The CDR3 coding sequence is TGTGCCAGCAGTCCGATACAGGGGCGGAACACCGGGGAGCTGTTTTTT. Translation: CASSPIQGRNTGELFF.

This clonotype was seen more than once but under ten times. The chain joins TRBV12-5 to TRBJ1-5; D may be TRBD1 (5 bases). Germline V gives CDR1 LGHNT, CDR2 FRNRAP. This CDR3 has 17 residues. V lost 1 base and J lost 4, with 17 bases in between. The CDR3 here is CASGLAHDRVGNQPQHF. Written as DNA, the CDR3 is TGTGCTAGTGGTTTGGCTCACGACAGAGTAGGGAATCAGCCCCAGCATTTT.

The CDR3 reads CASSWTGGGFGEQFF. The CDR3 DNA reads as TGTGCCAGCAGCTGGACAGGGGGGGGATTTGGTGAGCAGTTCTTC. This chain uses TRBV7-9 with TRBJ2-1; 10 bases line up with TRBD1. The CDR3 loop spans 15 amino acids. Germline loops: CDR1 SEHNR, CDR2 FQNEAQ (reference sequence). V lost 4 bases, J lost 9 bases, and 9 bases stayed unmatched.

V and J are TRBV4-2 and TRBJ1-2; D gene uncertain. V was clipped by 0 bases and J by 9 bases, with 8 bases between them. The CDR3 extends over 12 amino acids. The germline CDR1 and CDR2 sequences are LGHNA and YNFKEQ. The CDR3 DNA reads TGTGCCAGCAGCCAAGATCAAGGGAGCTACACCTTC. This gives the protein CASSQDQGSYTF.

The chain employs TRBV30 and TRBJ2-2; no clear D gene. The CDR3 is 13 amino acids. CDR1 is GTSNPN, CDR2 SVGIG, per germline (reference sequence). V shed 1 base and J shed 4 bases, with 7 bases lying between them. The CDR3 spells CAWSEVVTGELFF. In nucleotides, the CDR3 is TGTGCCTGGAGTGAGGTGGTCACCGGGGAGCTGTTTTTT.

The J gene is TRBJ1-1, the V gene TRBV30; D gene uncertain. There are 13 residues in the CDR3. In germline, CDR1 is GTSNPN, CDR2 SVGIG (reference sequence). V gave up 4 bases and J gave up 0 bases, with 9 bases separating them. This CDR3 is CAWNNYVNTEAFF. The CDR3 DNA sequence: TGTGCCTGGAACAACTACGTGAACACTGAAGCTTTCTTT.

This clonotype was seen only once. The chain carries TRBV12-5 and TRBJ2-3; no firm D call. The CDR3 loop spans 16 amino acids. CDR1 LGHNT and CDR2 FRNRAP come from the germline V gene. Deletions cut 8 bases from V and 1 base from J, with 19 bases between. CDR3 loop: CASSDDSHRGTDTQYF. In DNA, the CDR3 is TGTGCTAGTTCGGACGACTCCCACCGGGGCACAGATACGCAGTATTTT.

V and J are TRBV7-9 and TRBJ2-5; 10 bases line up with TRBD2. The trim removed 7 bases at V and 4 bases at J, leaving 3 bases unmatched. This CDR3 contains 13 residues. The germline gives CDR1 SEHNR, CDR2 FQNEAQ (reference sequence). In DNA form, the CDR3 reads TGTGCCAGCACTAGCGGGAGTACAGAGACCCAGTACTTC. This gives the protein CASTSGSTETQYF. Full variable domain (rest looked up from reference TRBV7-9 and TRBJ2-5): DTGVSQNPRHKITKRGQNVTFRCDPISEHNRLYWYRQTLGQGPEFLTYFQNEAQLEKSRLLSDRFSAERPKGSFSTLEIQRTEQGDSAMYLCASTSGSTETQYFGPGTRLLVL.

The chain has TRBV19 and TRBJ2-7; perhaps TRBD2 as D (6 bases). Trimming left V 8 bases short and J 2 bases short, with 13 bases between. The germline V gene encodes CDR1 LNHDA and CDR2 SQIVND (reference sequence). The CDR3 runs 13 residues. The CDR3 protein is CASPGVVTYEQYF. In DNA, the CDR3 is TGTGCCAGTCCGGGAGTAGTGACCTACGAGCAGTACTTC.

This chain links TRBV20-1 with TRBJ2-7; a weak D match, TRBD2 (5 bases). This CDR3 is built from 18 residues. The V and J ends lost 2 bases and 3 bases respectively, with 26 bases between them. The germline CDR1 and CDR2 sequences are DFQATT and SNEGSKA (reference sequence). The CDR3 region is CSARRDSRGRRRLYEQYF. The DNA of the CDR3 is TGCAGTGCTAGACGTGACTCCCGAGGGCGGAGAAGACTCTACGAGCAGTACTTC.

The rearrangement joins TRBV3-1 to TRBJ2-2; 13 positions match TRBD2. The CDR3 sequence is 18 residues long. Per the germline V gene, CDR1 is LGHDT and CDR2 is YNNKEL (reference sequence). Trimming at V came to 3 bases and at J to 6 bases, leaving 10 bases not matched to a gene. The CDR3 loop is CASSHRLAGGGGAGELFF. The CDR3 region has the DNA TGTGCCAGCAGCCACAGACTAGCGGGAGGTGGGGGAGCCGGGGAGCTGTTTTTT.

The chain links TRBV6-4 to TRBJ2-3; 7 positions match TRBD1. With 7 bases clipped from V and 0 bases from J, the junction kept 4 bases outside the gene matches. Germline V lookup: CDR1 MRHNA, CDR2 SNTAGT. The CDR3 covers 14 residues. The CDR3 region has the DNA TGTGCCAGCATGTTGGGACAGAGCACAGATACGCAGTATTTT. Its translation is CASMLGQSTDTQYF.

This CDR3 reads CASSWGAGGPQFF. CDR3 DNA sequence: TGTGCCAGCAGTTGGGGGGCGGGAGGGCCTCAGTTCTTC. This chain uses TRBV6-2 or TRBV6-3 with TRBJ2-1, with 9 bases fitting TRBD2. With V trimmed by 4 bases and J by 13 bases, 8 bases remained unmatched. The CDR3 has 13 amino acids. Per germline, CDR1 MNHEY and CDR2 SVGEGT.

This clonotype was seen a handful of times. The chain recombines TRBV6-2 or TRBV6-3 with TRBJ1-5; the match to TRBD1 covers 9 bases. This CDR3 has 15 amino acids. Germline V gives CDR1 MNHEY, CDR2 SVGEGT. Trimming cost V 6 bases and J 7 bases; bases outside gene matches: 10. Written as DNA, the CDR3 is TGTGCCAGCAGACCAACAGGGGGCGAGGTCCAGCCCCAGCATTTT. Its translation: CASRPTGGEVQPQHF.

The chain employs TRBV7-9 and TRBJ1-2; the match to TRBD1 covers 11 bases. V dropped 3 bases and J dropped 5; count of bases not matched to a gene: 2. This CDR3 is 14 amino acids long. Germline V lookup: CDR1 SEHNR, CDR2 FQNEAQ (reference sequence). The CDR3: CASSFGQGAYGYTF. The CDR3 DNA sequence: TGTGCCAGCAGCTTCGGACAGGGGGCTTATGGCTACACCTTC.

This clonotype was counted only a few times. This chain joins TRBV7-8 and TRBJ1-5; unclear D gene. This CDR3 is 14 amino acids long. Trimming removed 1 base at V and 1 base at J, with 5 bases between. CDR1 and CDR2 from the germline V gene are SGHVS and FQNEAQ. The CDR3 region is CASSLGPSNQPQHF. The CDR3 DNA reads TGTGCCAGCAGCTTAGGACCAAGCAATCAGCCCCAGCATTTT.

This chain connects TRBV6-1 to TRBJ1-2, with 7 bases fitting TRBD1. Looked up from germline, CDR1 is MNHNS and CDR2 is SASEGT. The ends lost 5 bases at V and 2 bases at J; junction bases unmatched: 2. The CDR3 has 13 amino acids. CDR3 loop: CASSQQGNYGYTF. The CDR3 region has the DNA TGTGCCAGCAGTCAACAGGGGAACTATGGCTACACCTTC.

There are a few counts of this clonotype. The chain has TRBV21-1 and TRBJ2-7; the DNA was not compared with TRBD1, the D call given in the table. TRBV21-1 is termed a pseudogene. The CDR3 length is 16 residues. The CDR3 protein is CASSTSSQGRTYEQYF. CDR3 sequence (DNA): TGTGCCAGCAGCACGAGCAGCCAGGGACGAACCTACGAGCAGTACTTC.

CDR3 nucleotides: TGCAGTGCCCCCGTATGGGGCGAAAAACTGTTTTTT. The encoded protein is CSAPVWGEKLFF. The chain employs TRBV20-1 and TRBJ1-4; tentatively, D is TRBD1 (5 bases). This CDR3 is 12 amino acids long. The V end was cut by 6 bases, the J end by 8 bases, with 13 bases between. Per germline, CDR1 DFQATT and CDR2 SNEGSKA (reference sequence).